The 26 T cell receptor beta chains listed next were all sequenced from one sample in a study of vaccination effects on CD4 cells after COVID-19. The ViraFEST assay expanded antigen-specific CD4+ T cells with viral peptide pools before sequencing. At the end of over 8 days of culture, CD4+ T cells were isolated. These receptors have no known antigen. Profiled with immunoSEQ multiplex PCR; TCRdb holds only in-frame clones, not every one. The sample contains more than 25,000 clones, roughly two thirds of which appear only once. The specimen was CD4+ T cells from PBMCs cultured with HCoV-229E spike peptides, collected before COVID-19 vaccination. The receptor set was obtained from a human donor who received a COVID-19 vaccine.

The rearrangement links TRBV5-4 to TRBJ2-3; D is perhaps TRBD1 or TRBD2 (6 bases each). Trimming took off 0 bases at V and 2 bases at J, with 10 bases between the two ends. In germline, CDR1 is SGHNT, CDR2 YYREEE (reference sequence). This CDR3 is 15 amino acids long. The CDR3 region is CASSLGGANTDTQYF. CDR3 sequence (DNA): TGTGCCAGCAGCTTGGGGGGGGCCAACACAGATACGCAGTATTTT. Looking up the rest from reference TRBV5-4 and TRBJ2-3 gives the full variable domain: ETGVTQSPTHLIKTRGQQVTLRCSSQSGHNTVSWYQQALGQGPQFIFQYYREEENGRGNFPPRFSGLQFPNYSSELNVNALELDDSALYLCASSLGGANTDTQYFGPGTRLTVL.

This clone is large (0.1 to 1%). This chain connects TRBV9 to TRBJ2-1; TRBD1 aligns across 8 bases. The CDR3 runs 17 residues. Looked up from germline, CDR1 is SGDLS and CDR2 is YYNGEE. V dropped 2 bases and J dropped 7; count of bases not matched to a gene: 14. The DNA of the CDR3 is TGTGCCAGCAGCGTGGGACAGGAAATAATAATCGGTAATGAGCAGTTCTTC. Protein sequence: CASSVGQEIIIGNEQFF.

The CDR3 reads CAAKERGSNEQFF. In DNA, the CDR3 is TGTGCCGCGAAGGAGCGGGGAAGCAATGAGCAGTTCTTC. The V gene is TRBV10-3, the J gene TRBJ2-1; 7 nucleotides line up with TRBD2. The CDR3 consists of 13 residues. The ends lost 11 bases at V and 6 bases at J; junction bases unmatched: 10. The germline V gene encodes CDR1 ENHRY and CDR2 SYGVKD.

The rearrangement uses TRBV7-2 and TRBJ1-5, with D maybe TRBD1 (5 bases). V lost 5 bases, J lost 7 bases, and 12 bases lay in between. The CDR3 totals 13 residues. Germline-derived CDR1 and CDR2 are SGHTA and FQGNSA. The CDR3, as DNA: TGTGCCAGCAGCCGCAGGGAGGGGCAGCCCCAGCATTTT. It specifies CASSRREGQPQHF.

The sample holds a few counts of this clone. This sequence joins TRBV19 and TRBJ2-1, with 8 nucleotides matching TRBD1. CDR3 size: 15 residues. V was pared by 5 bases and J by 1 base, with 4 bases of the junction left unmatched. Looked up from germline, CDR1 is LNHDA and CDR2 is SQIVND (reference sequence). The CDR3 nucleotides are TGTGCCAGTAGTGGCCGACAGGGGTCCTACAATGAGCAGTTCTTC. It is translated as CASSGRQGSYNEQFF.

The V call is TRBV5-1, the J call TRBJ2-3, with TRBD1 identical over 9 bases. The CDR3 spans 14 residues. Unmatched junction bases numbered 6, after V lost 4 bases and J lost 6 bases. The germline V gene encodes CDR1 SGHRS and CDR2 YFSETQ. The CDR3 loop is CASSPWTGADTQYF. The DNA for the CDR3 is TGCGCCAGCAGCCCCTGGACAGGGGCGGATACGCAGTATTTT.

This clone was observed many times. In DNA form, the CDR3 reads TGCGCCAGCAGAACCACACAGGGGAAGGCTAACTATGGCTACACCTTC. Amino acid sequence: CASRTTQGKANYGYTF. The chain is built from TRBV5-1 and TRBJ1-2; TRBD1 agrees at 7 bases. With 5 bases clipped from V and 0 bases from J, the junction kept 10 bases outside the gene matches. The germline gives CDR1 SGHRS, CDR2 YFSETQ. The CDR3 sequence is 16 residues long.

The rearrangement uses TRBV7-2 and TRBJ2-7, with 7 bases identical to TRBD1. The trim removed 3 bases at V and 3 bases at J, leaving 8 bases unmatched. CDR3 length: 15 residues. Germline-derived CDR1 and CDR2 are SGHTA and FQGNSA. The CDR3 sequence is CASSLAGTESYEQYF. The CDR3 coding sequence is TGTGCCAGCAGCTTGGCAGGGACAGAGAGCTACGAGCAGTACTTC.

The chain uses TRBV7-2 and TRBJ2-3; weak D call: TRBD2 (7 bases). This CDR3 spans 16 amino acids. Trimming cost V 5 bases and J 2 bases, with 17 bases left between them. Germline V gene sequence: CDR1 SGHTA, CDR2 FQGNSA. The CDR3 loop reads CASSLQGGGSTDTQYF. The CDR3 nucleotides read TGTGCCAGCAGCCTTCAAGGGGGGGGTTCCACAGATACGCAGTATTTT.

The rearrangement joins TRBV5-6 to TRBJ2-3; 7 bases line up with TRBD2. CDR1 SGHDT and CDR2 YYEEEE come from the germline V gene. V was pared by 1 base and J by 2 bases, with 13 bases of the junction left unmatched. This CDR3 contains 18 residues. CDR3 in amino acids: CASSLSIAGDGYTDTQYF. The CDR3 DNA sequence: TGTGCCAGCAGCTTGTCTATCGCGGGGGACGGGTACACAGATACGCAGTATTTT.

The chain recombines TRBV4-1 with TRBJ2-7, with 11 nucleotides matching TRBD1. Trimming removed 2 bases from V and 3 bases from J; junction bases left unmatched: 3. This CDR3 comprises 15 residues. The V gene's germline CDR1 is MGHRA and CDR2 YSYEKL. DNA for the CDR3: TGCGCCAGCAGCCAACCCGGGACAGGGGGCTACGAGCAGTACTTC. Residues: CASSQPGTGGYEQYF.

The chain is built from TRBV5-5 and TRBJ1-3; tentative D call: TRBD1 (5 bases). Germline-derived CDR1 and CDR2 are SGHKS and YYEKEE (reference sequence). Trimming cost V 1 base and J 5 bases, with 7 bases left between them. CDR3 size: 13 residues. The CDR3 region has the DNA TGTGCCAGCAGCTTGTCAGGGAGAAACACCATATATTTT. Protein product: CASSLSGRNTIYF.

This clone has only a few counts. The J gene is TRBJ1-1, the V gene TRBV2; D might be TRBD1 (5 bases). Trimming removed 4 bases from V and 1 base from J, with 7 bases in between. Germline lookup yields CDR1 SNHLY and CDR2 FYNNEI. The CDR3 runs 13 residues. CDR3 nucleotides: TGTGCCAGCAGTGGGGACGGGAACACTGAAGCTTTCTTT. This translates into CASSGDGNTEAFF.

The rearrangement links TRBV19 to TRBJ2-2; D not resolved. The germline V gene has CDR1 LNHDA and CDR2 SQIVND (reference sequence). The CDR3 sequence is 14 residues long. V gave up 2 bases and J gave up 4 bases, with 8 bases separating them. The CDR3 nucleotides are TGTGCCAGTAGTATAAAATTCGGCACCGGGGAGCTGTTTTTT. This gives the protein CASSIKFGTGELFF.

The chain links TRBV19 to TRBJ2-7; 7 positions agree with TRBD2. Germline V lookup: CDR1 LNHDA, CDR2 SQIVND (reference sequence). Losses at the gene ends were 4 bases for V and 4 bases for J; bases not matched to a gene: 7. This CDR3 has 14 residues. Here the CDR3 reads CASSRRLAEYEQYF. CDR3 coding DNA: TGTGCCAGTAGTAGGAGACTAGCAGAGTACGAGCAGTACTTC. The complete variable domain, with remaining parts taken from reference TRBV19 and TRBJ2-7, reads DGGITQSPKYLFRKEGQNVTLSCEQNLNHDAMYWYRQDPGQGLRLIYYSQIVNDFQKGDIAEGYSVSREKKESFPLTVTSAQKNPTAFYLCASSRRLAEYEQYFGPGTRLTVT.

The V gene is TRBV4-2, the J gene TRBJ2-2; no reliable D call. V was cut by 0 bases and J by 3 bases, with 5 bases left in between. The CDR3 contains 14 residues. Germline V gene lookup returns CDR1 LGHNA and CDR2 YNFKEQ. CDR3 residues: CASSQDHYTGELFF. The CDR3 nucleotides are TGTGCCAGCAGCCAAGATCATTACACCGGGGAGCTGTTTTTT.

The gene calls are TRBV5-5 and TRBJ1-6; D may be TRBD1 (5 bases). The CDR3 consists of 15 residues. Germline-derived CDR1 and CDR2 are SGHKS and YYEKEE (reference sequence). V shed 4 bases and J shed 12 bases, with 20 bases lying between them. DNA of the CDR3: TGTGCCAGCAGCCCCGCGGTCGGGGCGCCGGGACCCCTCCACTTT. Translation: CASSPAVGAPGPLHF.

The sample holds one count of this clone. V usage is TRBV7-2 and J usage is TRBJ2-5; D is ambiguous. V was trimmed by 5 bases and J by 4 bases, leaving 5 bases between them. This CDR3 contains 11 residues. CDR1 SGHTA and CDR2 FQGNSA come from the germline V gene. DNA of the CDR3: TGTGCCAGCAGCACGTTAGAGACCCAGTACTTC. It yields the protein CASSTLETQYF.

The chain links TRBV7-9 to TRBJ2-5; 9 bases fit TRBD2. Per germline, CDR1 SEHNR and CDR2 FQNEAQ (reference sequence). The CDR3 totals 14 residues. The junction had 6 bases not matched to a gene; V was cut back by 5 bases and J by 5 bases. CDR3 DNA: TGTGCCAGCAGCCCGGGACTAGCATGGGAGACCCAGTACTTC. Amino acid sequence: CASSPGLAWETQYF.

The chain employs TRBV7-9 and TRBJ1-4, with D maybe TRBD1 (5 bases). This CDR3 is built from 16 residues. Trimming removed 5 bases at V and 2 bases at J, with 15 bases between. Germline CDR1 SEHNR, CDR2 FQNEAQ (reference sequence). DNA of the CDR3: TGTGCCAGCAGCCAGTCAGGGAGCGGCACTAATGAAAAACTGTTTTTT. Encoded protein: CASSQSGSGTNEKLFF.

In its sample, this clone was seen a few times. The chain is built from TRBV9 and TRBJ2-3; 8 bases are a match to TRBD2. CDR1 SGDLS and CDR2 YYNGEE come from the germline V gene. The CDR3 runs to 17 residues. Trimming cost V 5 bases and J 0 bases; bases outside gene matches: 11. The CDR3 nucleotides are TGTGCCAGCAGTCATTCCCCTCCGGGGGGGAGCACAGATACGCAGTATTTT. Residues: CASSHSPPGGSTDTQYF.

The chain is built from TRBV19 and TRBJ2-1; 8 bases fit TRBD2. This CDR3 is 15 amino acids long. CDR1 and CDR2 (germline): LNHDA, SQIVND (reference sequence). V lost 10 bases, J lost 7 bases, and 15 bases stayed unmatched. The CDR3 loop is CATSPRKASGNEQFF. The CDR3 DNA follows: TGTGCCACCTCTCCCCGGAAGGCTAGCGGGAATGAGCAGTTCTTC.

The gene calls are TRBV19 and TRBJ2-1; D is undetermined. The germline V gene has CDR1 LNHDA and CDR2 SQIVND (reference sequence). Deletions cut 2 bases from V and 6 bases from J, with 11 bases between. The CDR3 consists of 14 residues. The CDR3 bases are TGTGCCAGTAGTATATCAAGGCAGAGCAATGAGCAGTTCTTC. Its translation is CASSISRQSNEQFF.

The chain uses TRBV14 and TRBJ1-6; weak D call: TRBD1 (6 bases). CDR3 size: 18 residues. CDR1 SGHDN and CDR2 FVKESK come from the germline V gene. Deletions cut 4 bases from V and 0 bases from J, with 16 bases between. The CDR3 here is CASSPRTVRSSYNSPLHF. For the CDR3, the DNA is TGTGCCAGCAGCCCGCGGACAGTACGGAGCTCCTATAATTCACCCCTCCACTTT.

The V and J genes are TRBV3-1 (or the pseudogene TRBV3-2) and TRBJ1-3; D may be TRBD1 (5 bases). Germline V gene data show CDR1 as LGHDT and CDR2 as YNNKEL (reference sequence). The CDR3 consists of 13 residues. Between the trimmed V and J ends, which lost 1 base and 4 bases, there was a span of 5 bases. Here the CDR3 reads CASSQGQGNTIYF. Here the CDR3 DNA reads TGTGCCAGCAGCCAAGGACAGGGAAACACCATATATTTT.

The table lists this clone with a few counts. The chain uses TRBV6-4 and TRBJ1-2, with TRBD1 matching over 10 bases. The CDR3 spans 13 residues. Per the germline V gene, CDR1 is MRHNA and CDR2 is SNTAGT. Trimming removed 7 bases from V and 2 bases from J; junction bases left unmatched: 1. The CDR3 loop reads CASKGQGNYGYTF. The CDR3 region has the DNA TGTGCCAGCAAGGGACAGGGGAACTATGGCTACACCTTC.